This TCR beta chain comes out of a study of blood T cell repertoires in COVID-19. Whole-study context: Sample material is recorded as cDNA or gDNA derived from T cells, B-cell-depleted T cells, or PBMCs.

Repertoires were generated with immunoSEQ multiplex PCR, while TCRdb's copy carries only in-frame clones and drops some. The data hold roughly 210,000 clones, with 80% to 85% observed a single time. This CDR3 spans 13 amino acids. Germline V CDR1 and CDR2: KGHSH, LQKENI. V lost 6 bases to trimming and J lost 5 bases; unmatched junction nucleotides: 5. The TCR sequence derives from a woman aged 80 or older with COVID-19, enrolled during active disease. The chain couples TRBV18 to TRBJ2-3; 7 bases line up with TRBD1. Sequenced sample: peripheral blood. The CDR3 loop is CASSDRLQDTQYF. CDR3 DNA sequence: TGTGCCAGCTCGGACAGGCTTCAAGATACGCAGTATTTT. Full variable domain (outside the CDR3, taken from reference TRBV18 and TRBJ2-3): NAGVMQNPRHLVRRRGQEARLRCSPMKGHSHVYWYRQLPEEGLKFMVYLQKENIIDESGMPKERFSAEFPKEGPSILRIQQVVRGDSAAYFCASSDRLQDTQYFGPGTRLTVL.